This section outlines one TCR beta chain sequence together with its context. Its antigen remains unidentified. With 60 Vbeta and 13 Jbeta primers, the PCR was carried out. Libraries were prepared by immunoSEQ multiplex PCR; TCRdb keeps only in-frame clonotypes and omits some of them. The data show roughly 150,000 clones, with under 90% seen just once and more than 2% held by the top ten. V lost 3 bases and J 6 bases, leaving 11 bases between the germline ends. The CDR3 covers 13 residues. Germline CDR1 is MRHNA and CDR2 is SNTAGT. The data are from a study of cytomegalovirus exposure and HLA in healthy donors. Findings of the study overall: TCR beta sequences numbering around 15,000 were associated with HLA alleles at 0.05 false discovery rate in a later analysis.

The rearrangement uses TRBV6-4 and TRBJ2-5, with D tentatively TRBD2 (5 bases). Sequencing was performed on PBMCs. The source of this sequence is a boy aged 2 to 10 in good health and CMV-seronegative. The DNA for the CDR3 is TGTGCCAGCAGTGAAAATAGCGAGCAGACCCAGTACTTC. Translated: CASSENSEQTQYF.